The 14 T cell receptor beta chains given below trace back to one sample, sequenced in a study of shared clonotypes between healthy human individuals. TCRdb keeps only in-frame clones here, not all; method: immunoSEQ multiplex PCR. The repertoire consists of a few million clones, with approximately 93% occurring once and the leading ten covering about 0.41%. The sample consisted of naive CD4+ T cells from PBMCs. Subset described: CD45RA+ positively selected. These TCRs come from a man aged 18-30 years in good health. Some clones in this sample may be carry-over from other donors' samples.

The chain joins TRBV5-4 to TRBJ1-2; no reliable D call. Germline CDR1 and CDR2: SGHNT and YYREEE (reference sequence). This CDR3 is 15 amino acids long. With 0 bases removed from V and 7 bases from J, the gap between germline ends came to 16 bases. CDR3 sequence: CASSLEGGIWVGYTF. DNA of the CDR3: TGTGCCAGCAGCTTGGAGGGAGGGATTTGGGTTGGCTACACCTTC. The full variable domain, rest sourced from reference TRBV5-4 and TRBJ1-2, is ETGVTQSPTHLIKTRGQQVTLRCSSQSGHNTVSWYQQALGQGPQFIFQYYREEENGRGNFPPRFSGLQFPNYSSELNVNALELDDSALYLCASSLEGGIWVGYTFGSGTRLTVV.

Here the CDR3 reads CASSHQRGFTEAFF. CDR3 in DNA: TGTGCCAGCAGTCACCAAAGGGGGTTCACTGAAGCTTTCTTT. This rearrangement joins TRBV6-1 to TRBJ1-1, with D possibly matching TRBD1 (6 bases). The CDR3 has 14 residues. Germline loops: CDR1 MNHNS, CDR2 SASEGT. The V end lost 5 bases, the J end lost 4 bases, and 14 bases lay between the germline ends.

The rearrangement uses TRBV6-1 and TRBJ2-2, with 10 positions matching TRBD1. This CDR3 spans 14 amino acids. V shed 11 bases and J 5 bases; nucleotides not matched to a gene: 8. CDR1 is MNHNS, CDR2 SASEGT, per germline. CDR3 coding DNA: TGTGCCGGCCGGGACAGGGGATGGACCGGGGAGCTGTTTTTT. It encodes CAGRDRGWTGELFF.

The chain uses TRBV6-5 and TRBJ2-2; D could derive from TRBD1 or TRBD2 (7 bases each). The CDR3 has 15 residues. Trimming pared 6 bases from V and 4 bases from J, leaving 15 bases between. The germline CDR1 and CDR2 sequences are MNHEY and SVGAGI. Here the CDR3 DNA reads TGTGCCAGCAGGACCCAGGGGGGGGGCACCGGGGAGCTGTTTTTT. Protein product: CASRTQGGGTGELFF.

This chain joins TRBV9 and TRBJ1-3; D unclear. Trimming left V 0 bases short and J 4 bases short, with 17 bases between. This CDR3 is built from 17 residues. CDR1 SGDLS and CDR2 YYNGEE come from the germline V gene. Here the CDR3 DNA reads TGTGCCAGCAGCGTAGATGGAGGGTTGAGAATAGGAAACACCATATATTTT. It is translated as CASSVDGGLRIGNTIYF.

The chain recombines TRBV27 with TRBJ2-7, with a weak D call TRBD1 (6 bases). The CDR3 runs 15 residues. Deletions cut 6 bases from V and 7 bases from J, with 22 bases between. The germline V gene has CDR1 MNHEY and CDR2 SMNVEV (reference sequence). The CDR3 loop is CASRGARTATGEQYF. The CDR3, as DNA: TGTGCCAGCAGGGGGGCCAGGACCGCTACGGGGGAGCAGTACTTC.

The CDR3 bases are TGCGCCAGCAGCCAAGAATTAGGGGCGGGCACTGAAGCTTTCTTT. Amino acid sequence: CASSQELGAGTEAFF. The chain links TRBV4-3 to TRBJ1-1; TRBD1 might be the D (5 bases). CDR1 LGHNA and CDR2 YSLEER come from the germline V gene. V was shortened by 0 bases and J by 4 bases, with 12 bases between the two germline ends. CDR3 size: 15 residues.

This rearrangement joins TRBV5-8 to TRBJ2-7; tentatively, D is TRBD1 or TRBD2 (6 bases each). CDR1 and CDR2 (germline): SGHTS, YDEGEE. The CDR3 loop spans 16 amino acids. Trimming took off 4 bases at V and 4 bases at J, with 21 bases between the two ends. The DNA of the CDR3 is TGTGCCAGCAGCCTGAGGGGGGCCCAAACGGGTTACGAGCAGTACTTC. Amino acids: CASSLRGAQTGYEQYF.

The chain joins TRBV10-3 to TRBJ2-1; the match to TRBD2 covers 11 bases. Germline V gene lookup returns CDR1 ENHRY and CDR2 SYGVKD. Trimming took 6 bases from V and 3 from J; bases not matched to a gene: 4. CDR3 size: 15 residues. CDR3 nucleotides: TGTGCCATCAGGGGGACTAGCGGATACTACAATGAGCAGTTCTTC. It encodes CAIRGTSGYYNEQFF.

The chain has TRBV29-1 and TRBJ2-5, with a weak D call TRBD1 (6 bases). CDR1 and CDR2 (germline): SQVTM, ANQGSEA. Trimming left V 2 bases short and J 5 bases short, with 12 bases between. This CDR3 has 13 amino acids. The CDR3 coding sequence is TGCAGCGTTGAATCAGGGGCTGGCGAGACCCAGTACTTC. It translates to CSVESGAGETQYF.

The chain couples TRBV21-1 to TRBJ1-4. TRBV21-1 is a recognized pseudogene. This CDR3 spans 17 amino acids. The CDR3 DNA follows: TGTGCCAGCAGCAAAGAGTGGCGGGAAAGAACTAATGAAAAACTGTTTTTT. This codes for CASSKEWRERTNEKLFF.

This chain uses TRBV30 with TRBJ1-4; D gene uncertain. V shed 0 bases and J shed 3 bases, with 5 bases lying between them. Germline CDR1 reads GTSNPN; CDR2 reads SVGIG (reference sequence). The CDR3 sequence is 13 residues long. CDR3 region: CAWSVSSNEKLFF. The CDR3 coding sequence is TGTGCCTGGAGTGTTAGTTCTAATGAAAAACTGTTTTTT.

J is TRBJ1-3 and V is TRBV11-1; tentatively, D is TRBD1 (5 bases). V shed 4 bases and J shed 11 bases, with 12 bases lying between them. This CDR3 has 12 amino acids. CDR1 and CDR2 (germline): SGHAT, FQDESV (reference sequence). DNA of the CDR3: TGTGCCAGCAGCTCTACGGGGCTTCCCATATATTTT. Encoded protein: CASSSTGLPIYF.

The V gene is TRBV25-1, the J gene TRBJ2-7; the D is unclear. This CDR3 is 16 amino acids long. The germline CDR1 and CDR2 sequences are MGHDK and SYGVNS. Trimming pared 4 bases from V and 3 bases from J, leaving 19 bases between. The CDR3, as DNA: TGTGCCAGCAGTGCCCCGCCACCCGGACGCCGCTACGAGCAGTACTTC. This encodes CASSAPPPGRRYEQYF.